The 7 T cell receptor beta chains reported below all come from one sample, sequenced in a study of shared T cell receptors in the human thymus. Clones were read by immunoSEQ multiplex PCR, and TCRdb kept only the in-frame ones, dropping some. This table holds hundreds of thousands of clones, roughly 90% found once. The same sample was also used in a study of human thymus T cells.

Source material: thymocytes. Receptor source: a boy in the first two years of life with a congenital heart defect.

The chain couples TRBV7-2 to TRBJ1-2; no firm D call. With 2 bases removed from V and 0 bases from J, the gap between germline ends came to 7 bases. CDR3 length: 14 amino acids. Germline loops: CDR1 SGHTA, CDR2 FQGNSA. CDR3 sequence: CASSLTDTNYGYTF. CDR3 nucleotides: TGTGCCAGCAGCTTAACCGACACTAACTATGGCTACACCTTC.

Only one count was recorded for this clone. This chain uses TRBV20-1 with TRBJ2-3, with D perhaps matching TRBD2 (6 bases). The V end lost 3 bases, the J end lost 7 bases, and 8 bases lay between the germline ends. CDR3 length: 11 residues. The germline V gene encodes CDR1 DFQATT and CDR2 SNEGSKA (reference sequence). The CDR3 region is CSASRGYTQYF. Written as DNA, the CDR3 is TGCAGTGCTAGCCGGGGGTATACGCAGTATTTT.

The V and J genes are TRBV6-4 and TRBJ2-1; 8 bases align to TRBD2. With 5 bases clipped from V and 4 bases from J, the junction kept 13 bases outside the gene matches. The CDR3 totals 17 residues. Germline CDR1 MRHNA, CDR2 SNTAGT. CDR3: CASSSGESGSRYNEQFF. The CDR3 DNA reads TGTGCCAGCAGTTCTGGAGAAAGCGGGAGTAGGTACAATGAGCAGTTCTTC.

CDR3 protein: CASSSGTGFNYGYTF. The CDR3 nucleotides are TGTGCCAGCAGTTCAGGGACAGGATTTAACTATGGCTACACCTTC. The gene calls are TRBV27 and TRBJ1-2, with 8 positions matching TRBD1. This CDR3 spans 15 amino acids. Germline trimming cut 4 bases from V and 1 base from J; bases unmatched to any gene: 5. The germline V gene has CDR1 MNHEY and CDR2 SMNVEV (reference sequence).

This clone was picked up one time. The chain links TRBV25-1 to TRBJ2-6; possibly TRBD1 for D (6 bases). The V end lost 4 bases, the J end lost 0 bases, and 13 bases lay between the germline ends. The CDR3 spans 17 residues. CDR1 and CDR2 from the germline V gene are MGHDK and SYGVNS. The CDR3 DNA sequence: TGTGCCAGCAGTGCGAGGGGGACGGACTCTGGGGCCAACGTCCTGACTTTC. Translating it yields CASSARGTDSGANVLTF.

This chain connects TRBV19 to TRBJ2-3; a possible D gene is TRBD1 (7 bases). This CDR3 has 18 residues. V gave up 8 bases and J gave up 2 bases, with 26 bases separating them. Germline CDR1 and CDR2: LNHDA and SQIVND (reference sequence). CDR3 DNA sequence: TGTGCCAGTGGGGCGACAGGGAGGACCCCCGCTCCCACAGATACGCAGTATTTT. This sequence encodes CASGATGRTPAPTDTQYF.

This clone was observed once. The rearrangement uses TRBV6-4 and TRBJ2-1, with 10 bases that match TRBD2. Trimming at V came to 2 bases and at J to 4 bases, leaving 2 bases not matched to a gene. CDR1 and CDR2 (germline): MRHNA, SNTAGT. There are 15 residues in the CDR3. CDR3 residues: CASSDTSGIYNEQFF. The DNA for the CDR3 is TGTGCCAGCAGTGACACTAGCGGGATTTACAATGAGCAGTTCTTC.